This passage covers 11 T cell receptor beta chains from one sample sequenced in a study of shared clonotypes between healthy human individuals. The table came from immunoSEQ multiplex PCR; TCRdb's copy has only in-frame clones and leaves some out. The sample records 1.4 million or so clones, less than 99% being singletons. What was sequenced was naive CD4+ T cells sorted from blood. Subset given: CD45RA+ positively selected. Every receptor here comes from a man younger than 40 in good health.

The CDR3, as DNA: TGTGCCACAACAGGGGAAGAGACCCAGTACTTC. Residues: CATTGEETQYF. J is TRBJ2-5 and V is TRBV10-3; 7 bases are shared with TRBD1. This CDR3 comprises 11 residues. CDR1 and CDR2 (germline): ENHRY, SYGVKD. V gave up 10 bases and J gave up 3 bases; unmatched junction bases: 2.

This clone appeared once. V usage is TRBV6-1 and J usage is TRBJ2-7; either TRBD1 or TRBD2 may fit D (5 bases each). Trimming pared 6 bases from V and 3 bases from J, leaving 15 bases between. CDR1 is MNHNS and CDR2 is SASEGT in the germline V gene. This CDR3 spans 14 amino acids. In nucleotides, the CDR3 is TGTGCCAGCAGCTTTCTGGGACGGAACTACGAGCAGTACTTC. This encodes CASSFLGRNYEQYF.

The V call is TRBV6-5, the J call TRBJ1-4; D is ambiguous. V was trimmed by 0 bases and J by 7 bases, leaving 15 bases between them. There are 16 residues in the CDR3. Germline lookup yields CDR1 MNHEY and CDR2 SVGAGI. The CDR3 sequence is CASSYSSATTVEKLFF. Written as DNA, the CDR3 is TGTGCCAGCAGTTACTCGAGTGCGACAACGGTTGAAAAACTGTTTTTT.

The J gene is TRBJ2-2, the V gene TRBV30; TRBD1 agrees at 7 bases. V lost 6 bases, J lost 4 bases, and 17 bases stayed unmatched. In germline, CDR1 is GTSNPN, CDR2 SVGIG (reference sequence). CDR3 length: 17 residues. The CDR3 loop is CACNRGTPGTVTGELFF. The CDR3 DNA sequence: TGTGCCTGCAACAGGGGAACGCCAGGGACGGTCACCGGGGAGCTGTTTTTT.

The rearrangement uses TRBV2 and TRBJ2-5; either TRBD1 or TRBD2 may fit D (6 bases each). CDR1 and CDR2 from the germline V gene are SNHLY and FYNNEI. Trimming shortened V by 5 bases and J by 5 bases, and 15 bases separated the two germline ends. The CDR3 spans 14 residues. CDR3 sequence: CASSKEGGGETQYF. CDR3 DNA sequence: TGTGCCAGCAGTAAGGAGGGGGGCGGGGAGACCCAGTACTTC.

A remark on this clone: This same CDR3 is encoded by further DNA sequences in the sample. This chain connects TRBV5-1 to TRBJ1-1; D not resolved. The germline CDR1 and CDR2 sequences are SGHRS and YFSETQ. Between the trimmed V and J ends, which lost 4 bases and 0 bases, there was a span of 7 bases. The length of the CDR3 is 13 residues. CDR3 loop: CASSPGMNTEAFF. In DNA, the CDR3 is TGCGCCAGCAGCCCGGGGATGAACACTGAAGCTTTCTTT.

The chain is built from TRBV10-3 and TRBJ1-4; D possibly corresponds to TRBD1 (5 bases). CDR3 size: 14 residues. The germline CDR1 and CDR2 sequences are ENHRY and SYGVKD. V gave up 1 base and J gave up 5 bases, with 8 bases separating them. The CDR3 coding sequence is TGTGCCATCAGTGAGTACGAGGGGAATGAAAAACTGTTTTTT. The encoded protein is CAISEYEGNEKLFF.

This sequence joins TRBV18 and TRBJ2-5, with 7 nucleotides matching TRBD1. CDR3 length: 14 residues. V lost 2 bases and J lost 5; bases outside the gene matches: 5. The V gene's germline CDR1 is KGHSH and CDR2 LQKENI. CDR3 in DNA: TGTGCCAGCTCACCAACGACAGGGTATGAGACCCAGTACTTC. Encoded protein: CASSPTTGYETQYF.

The rearrangement joins TRBV30 to TRBJ2-4; the D gene is possibly TRBD2 (5 bases). Germline-derived CDR1 and CDR2 are GTSNPN and SVGIG (reference sequence). V dropped 0 bases and J dropped 9 bases, with 18 bases sitting between them. The CDR3 has 15 residues. The DNA of the CDR3 is TGTGCCTGGAGTGTACGGGTATCGAGGGAAGGCATTCAGTACTTC. Its protein product is CAWSVRVSREGIQYF.

The chain combines TRBV7-8 with TRBJ2-7, with TRBD1 matching over 9 bases. The V gene's germline CDR1 is SGHVS and CDR2 FQNEAQ. The CDR3 is made up of 15 amino acids. V lost 5 bases to trimming and J lost 3 bases; unmatched junction nucleotides: 8. The CDR3 DNA follows: TGTGCCAGCAGCCTCAAACAGGGGGCAGGCTACGAGCAGTACTTC. Translated: CASSLKQGAGYEQYF. Full variable domain (outside the CDR3, taken from reference TRBV7-8 and TRBJ2-7): GAGVSQSPRYKVAKRGQDVALRCDPISGHVSLFWYQQALGQGPEFLTYFQNEAQLDKSGLPSDRFFAERPEGSVSTLKIQRTQQEDSAVYLCASSLKQGAGYEQYFGPGTRLTVT.

The chain recombines TRBV28 with TRBJ1-1, with D possibly being TRBD1 (5 bases). Trimming pared 9 bases from V and 6 bases from J, leaving 17 bases between. This CDR3 region has 13 residues. Germline-derived CDR1 and CDR2 are MDHEN and SYDVKM. The CDR3 DNA reads TGTGCCAGGATCTTCAGGGTGAGGTCTGAAGCTTTCTTT. Translating it yields CARIFRVRSEAFF.